The 13 T cell receptor beta chains below were found in one sample sequenced in a study of blood T cell repertoires in COVID-19. The method was immunoSEQ multiplex PCR; TCRdb's version includes in-frame clones alone and lacks a portion of them. The sample has roughly 70,000 clones, about 88% seen once. Material: peripheral blood. The receptor source for this set is an older man with active or convalescent COVID-19.

The rearrangement links TRBV5-1 to TRBJ2-3, with D perhaps matching TRBD1 (6 bases). The CDR3 contains 14 residues. V lost 0 bases and J 7 bases, leaving 12 bases between the germline ends. CDR1 and CDR2 (germline): SGHRS, YFSETQ. CDR3 bases: TGCGCCAGCAGCTTGGGGGGGCGGGTAAATACGCAGTATTTT. It specifies CASSLGGRVNTQYF.

The J gene is TRBJ1-5, the V gene TRBV28; D call uncertain. The V end lost 7 bases, the J end lost 0 bases, and 10 bases lay between the germline ends. The CDR3 totals 14 residues. CDR1 and CDR2 (germline): MDHEN, SYDVKM. CDR3 amino acids: CASIKSYSNQPQHF. CDR3 nucleotide sequence: TGTGCCAGCATAAAGTCCTATAGCAATCAGCCCCAGCATTTT.

This chain uses TRBV5-1 with TRBJ1-1; D not certain. The V and J ends lost 3 bases and 1 base respectively, with 10 bases between them. The CDR3 has 14 residues. Germline V gene sequence: CDR1 SGHRS, CDR2 YFSETQ. The CDR3 loop is CASSSGLRNTEAFF. CDR3 sequence (DNA): TGCGCCAGCAGCTCCGGACTCCGGAACACTGAAGCTTTCTTT.

The chain recombines TRBV10-2 with TRBJ2-1; the D is unclear. V shed 1 base and J shed 3 bases, with 4 bases lying between them. CDR3 size: 13 residues. Germline CDR1 reads WSHSY; CDR2 reads SAAADI. In DNA, the CDR3 is TGCGCCAGCAGTGAGTTCAGCTACAATGAGCAGTTCTTC. It codes for CASSEFSYNEQFF.

The chain is built from TRBV15 and TRBJ1-3; no clear D. V was shortened by 3 bases and J by 2 bases, with 11 bases between the two germline ends. Looked up from germline, CDR1 is LNHNV and CDR2 is YYDKDF (reference sequence). The CDR3 totals 15 residues. CDR3 amino acids: CATSSSRAPGNTIYF. The DNA for the CDR3 is TGTGCCACCAGCAGTTCGAGGGCTCCTGGAAACACCATATATTTT.

This clone was picked up a small number of times. V gene TRBV14 combines with J gene TRBJ2-7; tentative D call: TRBD1 (6 bases). The CDR3 has 15 residues. V was pared by 2 bases and J by 6 bases, with 17 bases between. The germline CDR1 and CDR2 sequences are SGHDN and FVKESK. CDR3 DNA sequence: TGTGCCAGCAGCCAACGGCCGGGACATGTCCCCGAGCAGTACTTC. Translated: CASSQRPGHVPEQYF.

The chain links TRBV7-2 to TRBJ2-5; no clear D gene. Germline V gene data show CDR1 as SGHTA and CDR2 as FQGNSA. Trimming cost V 5 bases and J 3 bases, with 16 bases left between them. The CDR3 is 15 residues long. CDR3 loop: CASSPAARMEETQYF. In nucleotides, the CDR3 is TGTGCCAGCAGCCCGGCCGCCAGGATGGAAGAGACCCAGTACTTC.

This clone was seen only once. The chain combines TRBV5-1 with TRBJ2-3, with a weak D call TRBD1 (5 bases). V shed 0 bases and J shed 0 bases, with 11 bases lying between them. This CDR3 contains 16 residues. Per the germline V gene, CDR1 is SGHRS and CDR2 is YFSETQ. The chain's CDR3 is CASSLVAGRSTDTQYF. The CDR3 nucleotides are TGCGCCAGCAGCTTGGTGGCAGGGCGCAGCACAGATACGCAGTATTTT.

This sequence joins TRBV11-2 and TRBJ2-7; the D gene is possibly TRBD1 (7 bases). V gave up 6 bases and J gave up 2 bases, with 26 bases separating them. CDR3 length: 18 residues. From germline, CDR1 is SGHAT and CDR2 FQNNGV. CDR3 amino acids: CASRPGGLVRGQTYEQYF. The CDR3 coding sequence is TGTGCCAGCAGACCAGGGGGTCTTGTCCGGGGGCAAACCTACGAGCAGTACTTC.

The V and J genes are TRBV30 and TRBJ2-6; 7 bases are a match to TRBD2. The CDR3 is 14 amino acids. Germline loops: CDR1 GTSNPN, CDR2 SVGIG (reference sequence). The J segment lost 3 bases and the V segment lost 8 bases, leaving 7 bases of the junction unmatched. The CDR3 loop is CAGGEGSGANVLTF. As DNA, the CDR3 is TGTGCCGGAGGGGAGGGGAGTGGGGCCAACGTCCTGACTTTC.

This rearrangement joins TRBV6-5 to TRBJ1-1; tentatively, D is TRBD1 (5 bases). The CDR3 covers 11 residues. Germline CDR1 is MNHEY and CDR2 is SVGAGI. The V gene lost 5 bases and the J gene lost 11 bases, with 12 bases spanning the gap. The CDR3 DNA reads TGTGCCAGCAGTAGAGGCAGGGATGCTTTCTTT. As protein: CASSRGRDAFF.

The rearrangement joins TRBV28 to TRBJ2-7; 11 positions agree with TRBD1. The J segment lost 5 bases and the V segment lost 6 bases, leaving 6 bases of the junction unmatched. The germline CDR1 and CDR2 sequences are MDHEN and SYDVKM. The CDR3 covers 14 residues. The CDR3 is CASRRTGGIHEQYF. CDR3 nucleotide sequence: TGTGCCAGCAGGCGGACAGGGGGCATTCACGAGCAGTACTTC.

This rearrangement joins TRBV6-5 to TRBJ1-2, with a weak D call TRBD1 (6 bases). V lost 7 bases and J lost 7, with 19 bases in between. The CDR3 is made up of 14 amino acids. The V gene's germline CDR1 is MNHEY and CDR2 SVGAGI. CDR3 coding DNA: TGTGCCAGCATCCCTAACGGGGGGGGCTTTGGCTACACCTTC. This encodes CASIPNGGGFGYTF.